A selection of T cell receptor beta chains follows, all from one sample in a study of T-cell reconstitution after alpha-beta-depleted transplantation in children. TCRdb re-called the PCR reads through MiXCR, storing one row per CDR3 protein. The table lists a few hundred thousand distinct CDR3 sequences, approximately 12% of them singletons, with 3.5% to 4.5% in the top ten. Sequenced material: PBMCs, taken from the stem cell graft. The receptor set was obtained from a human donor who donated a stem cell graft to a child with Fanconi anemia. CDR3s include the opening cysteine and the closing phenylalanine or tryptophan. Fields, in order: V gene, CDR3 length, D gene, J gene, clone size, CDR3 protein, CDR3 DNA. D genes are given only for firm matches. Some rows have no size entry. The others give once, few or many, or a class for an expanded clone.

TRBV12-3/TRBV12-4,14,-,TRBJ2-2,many,CASTQYLATGELFF,TGTGCCAGCACCCAGTATCTAGCAACCGGGGAGCTGTTTTTT
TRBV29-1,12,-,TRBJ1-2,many,CSVGTLRDGYTF,TGCAGCGTTGGGACCCTAAGAGATGGCTACACCTTC
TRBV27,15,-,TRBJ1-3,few,CASSLSGRSGNTIYF,TGTGCCAGCAGTTTATCAGGACGCTCTGGAAACACCATATATTTT
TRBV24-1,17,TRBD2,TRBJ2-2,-,CATSGTSGGPNTGELFF,TGTGCCACCTCCGGGACTAGCGGGGGCCCGAACACCGGGGAGCTGTTTTTT
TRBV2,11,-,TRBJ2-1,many,CASRGGAGQFF,TGTGCCAGCAGGGGGGGGGCGGGTCAGTTCTTC
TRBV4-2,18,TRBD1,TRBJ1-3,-,CASSQDAGGIGAGNTIYF,TGTGCCAGCAGCCAAGATGCAGGGGGAATTGGGGCTGGAAACACCATATATTTT
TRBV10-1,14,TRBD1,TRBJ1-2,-,CAAAATTGNYGYTF,TGCGCCGCGGCCGCCACGACAGGGAACTATGGCTACACCTTC
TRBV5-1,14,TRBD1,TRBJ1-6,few,CASSVGTEDSPLHF,TGCGCCAGCAGCGTAGGGACAGAGGATTCACCCCTCCACTTT
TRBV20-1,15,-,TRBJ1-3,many,CSARDGGGIGNTIYF,TGCAGTGCTAGAGATGGGGGGGGTATTGGAAACACCATATATTTT
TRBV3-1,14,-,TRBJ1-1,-,CASSQGGGGTEAFF,TGTGCCAGCAGCCAGGGCGGCGGGGGCACTGAAGCTTTCTTT
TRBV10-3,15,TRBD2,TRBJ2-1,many,CAISEELAGVNEQFF,TGTGCCATCAGTGAGGAGCTAGCGGGGGTTAATGAGCAGTTCTTC
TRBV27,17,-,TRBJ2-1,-,CASSLSMAVGFSYEQFF,TGTGCCAGCAGTTTATCGATGGCAGTGGGTTTTAGCTATGAGCAGTTCTTC
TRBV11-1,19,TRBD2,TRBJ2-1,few,CASSLRPSASGGTHNEQFF,TGTGCCAGCAGCTTGCGACCATCGGCTAGCGGGGGGACTCACAATGAGCAGTTCTTC
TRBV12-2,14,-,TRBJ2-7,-,CASPDRGPSYEQYF,TGTGCAAGTCCAGACAGGGGTCCCTCCTACGAGCAGTACTTC
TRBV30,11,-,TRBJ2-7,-,CAWSASYEQYF,TGTGCCTGGAGTGCATCCTACGAGCAGTACTTC
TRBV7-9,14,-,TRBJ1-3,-,CASTPSSSGNTIYF,TGTGCCAGCACCCCTTCGAGCTCTGGAAACACCATATATTTT
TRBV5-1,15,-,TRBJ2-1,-,CASSLDDSLPNEQFF,TGCGCCAGCAGCTTGGACGACTCTCTTCCCAATGAGCAGTTCTTC
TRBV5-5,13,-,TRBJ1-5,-,CASSLGGFQPQHF,TGTGCCAGCAGCTTGGGAGGGTTTCAGCCCCAGCATTTT
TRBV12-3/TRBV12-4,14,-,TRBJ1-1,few,CASSFGDLNTEAFF,TGTGCCAGCAGTTTCGGGGACCTGAACACTGAAGCTTTCTTT
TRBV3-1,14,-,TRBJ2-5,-,CASSPFRRGETQYF,TGTGCCAGCAGCCCGTTCCGTAGGGGAGAGACCCAGTACTTC
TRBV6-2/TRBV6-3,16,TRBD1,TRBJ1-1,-,CASRKDRGLATNEAFF,TGTGCCAGCAGGAAGGACAGGGGCCTGGCGACAAACGAAGCTTTCTTT
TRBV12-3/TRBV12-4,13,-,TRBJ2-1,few,CASSPHRYNEQFF,TGTGCCAGCAGTCCCCACAGGTACAATGAGCAGTTCTTC
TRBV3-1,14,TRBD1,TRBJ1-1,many,CASSQGTGGAGAFF,TGTGCCAGCAGCCAAGGGACAGGGGGCGCGGGGGCTTTCTTT
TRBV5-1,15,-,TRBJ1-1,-,CASSSRVGGGTEAFF,TGCGCCAGCAGCTCCCGGGTGGGGGGAGGAACTGAAGCTTTCTTT
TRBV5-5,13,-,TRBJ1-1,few,CASSEPRNTEAFF,TGTGCCAGCAGCGAGCCCCGGAACACTGAAGCTTTCTTT
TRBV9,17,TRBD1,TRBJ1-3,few,CASSAGQGPNSGNTIYF,TGTGCCAGCAGCGCGGGACAGGGACCTAACTCTGGAAACACCATATATTTT
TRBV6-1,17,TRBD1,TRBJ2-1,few,CASSARTGSAERSEQFF,TGTGCCAGCAGTGCCCGGACAGGGAGCGCTGAGAGGAGTGAGCAGTTCTTC
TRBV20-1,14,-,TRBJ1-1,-,CSASVGRGNTEAFF,TGCAGTGCTAGCGTTGGCAGGGGGAACACTGAAGCTTTCTTT
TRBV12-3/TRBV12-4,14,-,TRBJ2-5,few,CASSLEGGWGAQYF,TGTGCCAGCAGTTTAGAAGGTGGATGGGGAGCCCAGTACTTC
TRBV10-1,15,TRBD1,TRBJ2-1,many,CASSPRITGDNEQFF,TGCGCCAGCAGTCCGAGGATAACAGGGGACAATGAGCAGTTCTTC
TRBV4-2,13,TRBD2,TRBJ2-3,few,CASNRGGTDTQYF,TGTGCCAGCAACCGGGGGGGGACAGATACGCAGTATTTT
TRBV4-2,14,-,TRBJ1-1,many,CASSLNPGETEAFF,TGTGCCAGCAGCCTAAACCCAGGTGAAACTGAAGCTTTCTTT
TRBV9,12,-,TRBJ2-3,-,CASSVEKDTQYF,TGTGCCAGCAGCGTAGAAAAAGATACGCAGTATTTT